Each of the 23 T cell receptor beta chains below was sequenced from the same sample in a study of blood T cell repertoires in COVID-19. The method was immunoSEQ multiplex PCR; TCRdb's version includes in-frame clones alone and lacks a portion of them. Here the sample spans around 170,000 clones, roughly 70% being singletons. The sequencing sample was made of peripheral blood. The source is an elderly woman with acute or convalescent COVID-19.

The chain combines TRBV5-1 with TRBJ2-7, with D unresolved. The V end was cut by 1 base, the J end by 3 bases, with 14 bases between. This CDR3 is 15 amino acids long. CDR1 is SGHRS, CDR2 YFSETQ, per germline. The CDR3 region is CASSLSLDSGYEQYF. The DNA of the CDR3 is TGCGCCAGCAGCTTGTCCTTGGATTCGGGCTACGAGCAGTACTTC.

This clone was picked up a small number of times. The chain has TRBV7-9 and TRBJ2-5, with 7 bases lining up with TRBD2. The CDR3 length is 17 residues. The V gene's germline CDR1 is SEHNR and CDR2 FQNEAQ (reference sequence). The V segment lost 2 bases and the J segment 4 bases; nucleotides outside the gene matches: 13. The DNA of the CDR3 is TGTGCCAGCAGCTTAAAGCCGGCGGGAGTTGTAGGAGAGACCCAGTACTTC. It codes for CASSLKPAGVVGETQYF. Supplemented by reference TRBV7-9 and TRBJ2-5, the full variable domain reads DTGVSQNPRHKITKRGQNVTFRCDPISEHNRLYWYRQTLGQGPEFLTYFQNEAQLEKSRLLSDRFSAERPKGSFSTLEIQRTEQGDSAMYLCASSLKPAGVVGETQYFGPGTRLLVL.

For the CDR3, the DNA is TGTGCCAGCAGCCTAGGCGGGACTAGAAACAATGAGCAGTTCTTC. Protein product: CASSLGGTRNNEQFF. The chain carries TRBV7-3 and TRBJ2-1, with 8 bases identical to TRBD2. This CDR3 has 15 residues. Germline V gene sequence: CDR1 SGHTA, CDR2 FQGTGA. The V and J ends lost 5 bases and 5 bases, in that order; junction bases with no gene match: 8.

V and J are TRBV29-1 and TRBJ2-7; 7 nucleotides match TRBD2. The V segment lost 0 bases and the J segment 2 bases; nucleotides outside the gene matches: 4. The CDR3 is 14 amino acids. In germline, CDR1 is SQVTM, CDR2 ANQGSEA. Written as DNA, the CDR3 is TGCAGCGTTGAAGAAGCGGGGCCCCCCTACGAGCAGTACTTC. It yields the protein CSVEEAGPPYEQYF.

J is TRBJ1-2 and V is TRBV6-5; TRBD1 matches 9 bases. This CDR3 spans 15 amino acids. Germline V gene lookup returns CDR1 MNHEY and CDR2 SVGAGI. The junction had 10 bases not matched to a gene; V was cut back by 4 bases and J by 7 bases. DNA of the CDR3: TGTGCCAGCAGTTGGGGACAGGGTGGAGGTGCTGGCTACACCTTC. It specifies CASSWGQGGGAGYTF.

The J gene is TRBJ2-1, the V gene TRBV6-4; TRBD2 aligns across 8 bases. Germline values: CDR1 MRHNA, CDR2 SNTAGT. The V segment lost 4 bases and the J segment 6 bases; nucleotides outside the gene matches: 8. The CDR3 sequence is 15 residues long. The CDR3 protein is CASSVTREGGNEQFF. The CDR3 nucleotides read TGTGCCAGCAGTGTTACCCGGGAGGGGGGCAATGAGCAGTTCTTC.

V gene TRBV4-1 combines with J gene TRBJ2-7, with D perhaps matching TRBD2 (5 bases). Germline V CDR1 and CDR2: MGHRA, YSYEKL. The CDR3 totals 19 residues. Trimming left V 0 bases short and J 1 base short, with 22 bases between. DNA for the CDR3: TGCGCCAGCAGCCAAGAAAGAAGAGGGAGATCATCCTGGTCCTACGAGCAGTACTTC. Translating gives CASSQERRGRSSWSYEQYF.

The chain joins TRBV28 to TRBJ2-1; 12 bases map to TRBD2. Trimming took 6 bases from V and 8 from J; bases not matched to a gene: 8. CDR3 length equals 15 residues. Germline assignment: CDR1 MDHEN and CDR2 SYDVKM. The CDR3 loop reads CASRPSGRALDEQFF. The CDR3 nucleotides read TGTGCCAGCAGACCTAGCGGGAGGGCCCTGGATGAGCAGTTCTTC.

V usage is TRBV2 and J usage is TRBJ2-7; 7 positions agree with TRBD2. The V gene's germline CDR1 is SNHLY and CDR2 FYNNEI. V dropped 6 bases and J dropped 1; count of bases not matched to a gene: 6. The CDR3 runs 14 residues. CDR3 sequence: CASRGQRGSYEQYF. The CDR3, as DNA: TGTGCCAGCAGGGGCCAGCGGGGATCCTACGAGCAGTACTTC.

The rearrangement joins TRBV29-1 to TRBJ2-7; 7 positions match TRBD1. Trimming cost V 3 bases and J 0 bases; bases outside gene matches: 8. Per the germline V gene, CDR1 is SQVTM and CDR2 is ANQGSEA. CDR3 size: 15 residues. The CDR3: CSVETLTGLSYEQYF. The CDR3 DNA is TGCAGCGTTGAGACCCTGACAGGGCTCTCCTACGAGCAGTACTTC.

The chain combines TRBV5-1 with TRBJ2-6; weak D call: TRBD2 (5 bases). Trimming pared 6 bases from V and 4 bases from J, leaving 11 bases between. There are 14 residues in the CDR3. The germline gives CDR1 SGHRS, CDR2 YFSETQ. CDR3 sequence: CASTSGSGANVLTF. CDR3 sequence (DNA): TGCGCCAGCACCTCGGGATCCGGGGCCAACGTCCTGACTTTC.

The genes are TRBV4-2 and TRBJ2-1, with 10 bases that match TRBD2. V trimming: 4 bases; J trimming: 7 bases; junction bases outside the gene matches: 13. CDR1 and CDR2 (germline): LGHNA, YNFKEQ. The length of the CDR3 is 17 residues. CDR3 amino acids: CASSPRTSGALWNEQFF. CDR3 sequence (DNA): TGTGCCAGCAGCCCCCGGACTAGCGGCGCGCTGTGGAATGAGCAGTTCTTC.

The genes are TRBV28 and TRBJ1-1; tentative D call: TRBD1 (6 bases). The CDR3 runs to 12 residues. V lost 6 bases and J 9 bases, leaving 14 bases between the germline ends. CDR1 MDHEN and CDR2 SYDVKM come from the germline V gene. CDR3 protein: CASRGLDSQAFF. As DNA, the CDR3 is TGTGCCAGCAGGGGATTGGACAGCCAAGCTTTCTTT.

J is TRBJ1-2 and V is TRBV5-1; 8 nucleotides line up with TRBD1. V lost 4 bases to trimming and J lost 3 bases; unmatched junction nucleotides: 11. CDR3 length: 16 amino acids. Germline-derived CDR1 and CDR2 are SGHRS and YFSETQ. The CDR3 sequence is CASSIQKETGDYGYTF. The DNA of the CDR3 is TGCGCCAGCAGCATACAAAAAGAGACAGGGGACTATGGCTACACCTTC.

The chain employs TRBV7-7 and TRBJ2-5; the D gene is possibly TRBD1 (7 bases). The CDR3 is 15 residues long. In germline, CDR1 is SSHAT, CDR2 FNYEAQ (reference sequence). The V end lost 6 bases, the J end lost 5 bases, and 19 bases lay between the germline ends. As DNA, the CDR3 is TGTGCCAGCAGTGCGCTAGGGGGCCGGGGGGAGACCCAGTACTTC. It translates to CASSALGGRGETQYF.

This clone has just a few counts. The CDR3 is CASGLQGSGTEAFF. In nucleotides, the CDR3 is TGTGCCAGCGGGTTACAGGGAAGTGGGACTGAAGCTTTCTTT. The chain recombines TRBV6-5 with TRBJ1-1; a weak D match, TRBD1 (6 bases). V lost 8 bases, J lost 5 bases, and 18 bases lay in between. Germline loops: CDR1 MNHEY, CDR2 SVGAGI. This CDR3 spans 14 amino acids.

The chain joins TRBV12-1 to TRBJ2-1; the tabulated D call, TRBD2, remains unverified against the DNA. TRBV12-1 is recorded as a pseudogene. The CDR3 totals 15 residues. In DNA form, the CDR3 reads TGTGCCAGCAGCTTGCTAGCGGGAGCTATTCATGAGCAGTTCTTC. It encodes CASSLLAGAIHEQFF.

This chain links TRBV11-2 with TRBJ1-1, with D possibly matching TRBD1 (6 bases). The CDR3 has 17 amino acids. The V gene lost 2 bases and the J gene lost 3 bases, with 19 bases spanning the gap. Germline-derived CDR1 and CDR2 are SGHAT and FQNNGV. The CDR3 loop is CASSLSIGGARDTEAFF. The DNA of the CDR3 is TGTGCCAGCAGCTTATCTATCGGGGGGGCGCGGGACACTGAAGCTTTCTTT.

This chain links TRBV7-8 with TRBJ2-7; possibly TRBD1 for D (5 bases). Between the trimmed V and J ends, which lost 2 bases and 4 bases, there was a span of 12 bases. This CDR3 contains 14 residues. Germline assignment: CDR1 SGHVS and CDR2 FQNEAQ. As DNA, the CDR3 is TGTGCCAGCAGCTTATTAATGGACACTTACGAGCAGTACTTC. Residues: CASSLLMDTYEQYF.

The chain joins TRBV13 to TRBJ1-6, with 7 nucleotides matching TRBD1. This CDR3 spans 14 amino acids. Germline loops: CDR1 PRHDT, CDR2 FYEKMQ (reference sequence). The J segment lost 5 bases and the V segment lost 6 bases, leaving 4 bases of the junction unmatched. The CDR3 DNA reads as TGTGCCAGCAGTTTGCAGGGGGATAATTCACCCCTCCACTTT. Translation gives CASSLQGDNSPLHF.

In nucleotides, the CDR3 is TGTGCCAGCAGCTTTGCCAGGACTGGAAACACCATATATTTT. Its translation: CASSFARTGNTIYF. The chain recombines TRBV5-8 with TRBJ1-3; unclear D gene. The germline CDR1 and CDR2 sequences are SGHTS and YDEGEE. V was trimmed by 2 bases and J by 2 bases, leaving 8 bases between them. The CDR3 is 14 amino acids.

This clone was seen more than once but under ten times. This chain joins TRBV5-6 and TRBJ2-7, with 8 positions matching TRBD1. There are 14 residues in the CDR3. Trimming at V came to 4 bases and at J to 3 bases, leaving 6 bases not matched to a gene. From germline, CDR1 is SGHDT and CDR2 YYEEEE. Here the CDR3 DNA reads TGTGCCAGCAGCCGCAGGGGGCGCGTCTACGAGCAGTACTTC. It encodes CASSRRGRVYEQYF.

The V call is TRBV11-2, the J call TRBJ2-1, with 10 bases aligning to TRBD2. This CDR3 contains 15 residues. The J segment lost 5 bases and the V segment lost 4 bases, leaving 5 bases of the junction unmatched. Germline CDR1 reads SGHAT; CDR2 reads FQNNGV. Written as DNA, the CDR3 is TGTGCCAGCAGCTCGCAGCGGGAGGGCAACAATGAGCAGTTCTTC. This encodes CASSSQREGNNEQFF.